Presented here are 24 T cell receptor beta chains from one specimen sequenced in a study of identical twins. TCRdb itself ran the 5' RACE reads through MiXCR, one entry per CDR3 protein. The sample has some 560,000 distinct CDR3 sequences; 9.6% are singletons. This same sample was also part of a study on yellow fever vaccine responses in identical twins.

Sequenced material: PBMCs. These receptors were collected from a woman aged 18-29 years in good health.

As for this clonotype: The junction shows a germline mismatch at one end, possibly a read error. The V gene is TRBV7-2, the J gene TRBJ2-7; TRBD2 matches 7 bases. CDR1 is SGHTA and CDR2 is FQGNSA in the germline V gene. There are 14 residues in the CDR3. The CDR3 DNA is TGTGCCAGCACCCTAAAGAGCGGGATCTACGAGCCGTACTTC. Translation: CASTLKSGIYEPYF.

This clonotype was recorded at least ten times. The chain employs TRBV7-9 and TRBJ1-5, with D maybe TRBD1 (5 bases). Germline CDR1 is SEHNR and CDR2 is FQNEAQ (reference sequence). This CDR3 contains 13 residues. Trimming stripped 5 bases from V and 6 bases from J, with 11 bases between. The CDR3 region is CASSLTVTQPQHF. DNA of the CDR3: TGTGCCAGCAGCCTGACAGTAACTCAGCCCCAGCATTTT.

The CDR3 nucleotides read TGTGCCAGCAGCTCCGACACTTCCACCGGGGAGCTGTTTTTT. It yields the protein CASSSDTSTGELFF. The chain combines TRBV11-3 with TRBJ2-2; D is unclear. The CDR3 has 14 residues. Germline CDR1 is SGHNT and CDR2 is YENEEA. The ends were cut back, 4 bases at V and 4 bases at J, with 10 bases in the middle.

This clonotype was picked up many times. The chain has TRBV7-2 and TRBJ2-7; D is unclear. The CDR3 sequence is 11 residues long. Germline V gives CDR1 SGHTA, CDR2 FQGNSA. The germline V and J ends were trimmed by 5 bases and 2 bases, with 4 bases remaining between them. CDR3 sequence (DNA): TGTGCCAGCAGCAAGGCCTACGAGCAGTACTTC. Protein: CASSKAYEQYF. Combining the CDR3 with reference TRBV7-2 and TRBJ2-7 gives the whole variable domain GAGVSQSPSNKVTEKGKDVELRCDPISGHTALYWYRQSLGQGLEFLIYFQGNSAPDKSGLPSDRFSAERTGGSVSTLTIQRTQQEDSAVYLCASSKAYEQYFGPGTRLTVT.

The rearrangement joins TRBV10-3 to TRBJ2-5; 9 bases line up with TRBD2. With V trimmed by 10 bases and J by 5 bases, 26 bases remained unmatched. Germline V gene data show CDR1 as ENHRY and CDR2 as SYGVKD. This CDR3 spans 19 amino acids. CDR3 DNA: TGTGCCACCGCTTACCCCTATTCCGCGCGGGAGGGGGCTGACGAGACCCAGTACTTC. Protein sequence: CATAYPYSAREGADETQYF.

This clonotype was seen ten or more times. This chain links TRBV27 with TRBJ2-3; 14 bases fit TRBD2. The CDR3 runs to 17 residues. Germline V gives CDR1 MNHEY, CDR2 SMNVEV (reference sequence). After removal of 5 bases from V and 3 bases from J, the junction contained 7 bases not matched to a gene. Here the CDR3 reads CASSPGLAGDNTDTQYF. The CDR3 region has the DNA TGTGCCAGCAGTCCGGGACTAGCGGGAGATAATACAGATACGCAGTATTTT.

This clonotype was detected many times. The V gene is TRBV9, the J gene TRBJ2-1, with D perhaps matching TRBD1 or TRBD2 (6 bases each). V lost 4 bases and J lost 6, with 17 bases in between. CDR1 is SGDLS and CDR2 is YYNGEE in the germline V gene. The CDR3 spans 15 residues. The CDR3 sequence is CASSSGGHESNEQFF. DNA of the CDR3: TGTGCCAGCAGCTCCGGGGGCCATGAATCCAATGAGCAGTTCTTC.

The table lists this clonotype with a few counts. The rearrangement links TRBV7-8 to TRBJ2-4, with TRBD1 identical over 7 bases. Germline V gene sequence: CDR1 SGHVS, CDR2 FQNEAQ. The CDR3 is 19 amino acids. V was clipped by 1 base and J by 1 base; unmatched bases: 13. CDR3 bases: TGTGCCAGCAGCTTAGTTAGCCGGGACAGAGTATTGGCCAAAAACATTCAGTACTTC. This sequence encodes CASSLVSRDRVLAKNIQYF.

This clonotype was seen only a few times. The chain employs TRBV11-2 and TRBJ2-7; D not resolved. This CDR3 comprises 14 residues. V lost 1 base and J 3 bases, leaving 10 bases between the germline ends. Germline V gene data show CDR1 as SGHAT and CDR2 as FQNNGV. CDR3 DNA: TGTGCCAGCAGCTTAGGGCCCTGGAACTACGAGCAGTACTTC. The encoded protein is CASSLGPWNYEQYF.

This sequence joins TRBV5-1 and TRBJ2-7; 10 nucleotides agree with TRBD1. Germline lookup yields CDR1 SGHRS and CDR2 YFSETQ. The J segment lost 5 bases and the V segment lost 4 bases, leaving 6 bases of the junction unmatched. The CDR3 consists of 14 residues. This CDR3 reads CASSGRQGANEQYF. CDR3 nucleotide sequence: TGCGCCAGCAGCGGTCGACAGGGGGCGAACGAGCAGTACTTC.

This clonotype was observed a handful of times. This sequence joins TRBV28 and TRBJ2-7, with D perhaps matching TRBD1 or TRBD2 (5 bases each). This CDR3 comprises 12 residues. In germline, CDR1 is MDHEN, CDR2 SYDVKM. V lost 4 bases and J lost 6, with 10 bases in between. CDR3 loop: CASSSGRLEQYF. CDR3 coding DNA: TGTGCCAGCAGTTCGGGACGCCTCGAGCAGTACTTC.

This clonotype was seen more than once but under ten times. V is TRBV14 and J is TRBJ2-2, with 9 nucleotides matching TRBD1. This CDR3 has 18 residues. The V and J ends lost 2 bases and 2 bases, in that order; junction bases with no gene match: 9. CDR1 and CDR2 (germline): SGHDN, FVKESK. The CDR3 region is CASSQRRPTGGNTGELFF. In nucleotides, the CDR3 is TGTGCCAGCAGCCAACGCCGCCCGACAGGGGGTAACACCGGGGAGCTGTTTTTT.

This chain connects TRBV5-1 to TRBJ2-7; TRBD1 matches 7 bases. The CDR3 length is 16 residues. The germline V gene has CDR1 SGHRS and CDR2 YFSETQ. Trimming took 3 bases from V and 0 from J; bases not matched to a gene: 9. Here the CDR3 reads CASSSKDRTGSYEQYF. CDR3 coding DNA: TGCGCCAGCAGCTCGAAGGATAGGACAGGCTCCTACGAGCAGTACTTC.

This clonotype has just a few counts. The rearrangement joins TRBV7-2 to TRBJ2-3; D is unclear. V dropped 1 base and J dropped 1 base, with 9 bases sitting between them. Germline lookup yields CDR1 SGHTA and CDR2 FQGNSA. CDR3 length: 15 amino acids. The CDR3 DNA reads TGTGCCAGCAGCTTAGGACCGGACCGCACAGATACGCAGTATTTT. Amino acids: CASSLGPDRTDTQYF.

This clonotype turned up a few times. The V call is TRBV27, the J call TRBJ2-3; no clear D. CDR3 size: 15 residues. Germline V lookup: CDR1 MNHEY, CDR2 SMNVEV (reference sequence). V shed 3 bases and J shed 0 bases, with 10 bases lying between them. This CDR3 is CASSFLGRSTDTQYF. In DNA form, the CDR3 reads TGTGCCAGCAGTTTCTTAGGACGAAGCACAGATACGCAGTATTTT.

This clonotype appeared many times. V is TRBV12-3 or TRBV12-4 and J is TRBJ2-3; 8 positions match TRBD2. V gave up 6 bases and J gave up 6 bases; unmatched junction bases: 11. CDR3 length equals 15 residues. CDR3 loop: CASSHGGAGRDTQYF. Written as DNA, the CDR3 is TGTGCCAGCAGCCACGGGGGGGCCGGGCGCGATACGCAGTATTTT.

This clonotype was recorded a few times. The CDR3 nucleotides are TGTGCCAGCAGCTTAAGCGTGGCGGCTAATCCGTTCTTC. This translates into CASSLSVAANPFF. V usage is TRBV7-3 and J usage is TRBJ2-1; D not resolved. From germline, CDR1 is SGHTA and CDR2 FQGTGA. This CDR3 contains 13 residues. V lost 1 base to trimming and J lost 15 bases, with 16 bases between them.

This clonotype turned up a few times. V is TRBV27 and J is TRBJ2-7; 8 nucleotides line up with TRBD1. Germline CDR1 reads MNHEY; CDR2 reads SMNVEV (reference sequence). Trimming cost V 1 base and J 5 bases; bases outside gene matches: 10. The CDR3 runs to 16 residues. CDR3 loop: CASSLLSAGGPHEQYF. The CDR3 nucleotides read TGTGCCAGCAGTTTATTATCGGCAGGGGGCCCACACGAGCAGTACTTC.

The rearrangement uses TRBV20-1 and TRBJ2-3, with D maybe TRBD2 (6 bases). The germline V gene has CDR1 DFQATT and CDR2 SNEGSKA (reference sequence). Trimming shortened V by 3 bases and J by 1 base, and 14 bases separated the two germline ends. The CDR3 is 15 amino acids. For the CDR3, the DNA is TGCAGTGCTAGGGGACTCCACGAGGGCACAGATACGCAGTATTTT. Translating gives CSARGLHEGTDTQYF.

This clonotype was recorded many times. The chain combines TRBV12-3 or TRBV12-4 with TRBJ1-5; perhaps TRBD1 as D (6 bases). The length of the CDR3 is 14 residues. V was pared by 4 bases and J by 4 bases, with 11 bases between. The CDR3 loop reads CASSSTGANQPQHF. The CDR3, as DNA: TGTGCCAGCAGTTCGACAGGTGCAAATCAGCCCCAGCATTTT.

J is TRBJ2-1 and V is TRBV28; 11 bases agree with TRBD1. This CDR3 comprises 16 residues. The J segment lost 9 bases and the V segment lost 8 bases, leaving 15 bases of the junction unmatched. CDR1 is MDHEN, CDR2 SYDVKM, per germline. CDR3 coding DNA: TGTGCCAGCTGTCTTCCGGGACAGGGGGTCGACTGTGAGCAGTTCTTC. Its protein is CASCLPGQGVDCEQFF.

The V call is TRBV12-3 or TRBV12-4, the J call TRBJ2-2; 9 bases are a match to TRBD1. The CDR3 runs 15 residues. V was clipped by 6 bases and J by 4 bases; unmatched bases: 6. CDR3 sequence (DNA): TGTGCCAGCAGAGACAGGGGGTCCTCCACCGGGGAGCTGTTTTTT. Protein product: CASRDRGSSTGELFF.

This clonotype came up many times. This chain connects TRBV20-1 to TRBJ1-5; the match to TRBD1 covers 7 bases. Germline V lookup: CDR1 DFQATT, CDR2 SNEGSKA (reference sequence). The CDR3 consists of 17 residues. V was clipped by 5 bases and J by 0 bases; unmatched bases: 13. Written as DNA, the CDR3 is TGCAGTGCTCACCGGGACAGCTTAGGCGATAGCAATCAGCCCCAGCATTTT. The encoded protein is CSAHRDSLGDSNQPQHF.

This clonotype was seen once. This rearrangement joins TRBV19 to TRBJ2-3; D is ambiguous. This CDR3 spans 13 amino acids. The germline V and J ends were trimmed by 7 bases and 4 bases, with 12 bases remaining between them. Germline values: CDR1 LNHDA, CDR2 SQIVND (reference sequence). Here the CDR3 reads CASTSRWADTQYF. DNA for the CDR3: TGTGCCAGTACTTCTAGGTGGGCAGATACGCAGTATTTT.